Listed here is a single T cell receptor (beta chain). The data derive from a study of Ad26.COV2.S vaccination and SARS-CoV-2 variants. Study at large: This donor came from the COV1001 trial of Ad26.COV2.S. Ad26.COV2.S shots went into the muscle once or twice, 56 days apart.

As for treatment: about 20 received Ad26.COV2.S at low or high dose, single or two shots; 5 received placebo; per-sample allocation not given. Material that was analyzed had been drawn on day 63 after the first vaccine or placebo injection. An adult of 18-55 years in Boston served as donor. The shot given was an Ad26 vector that makes Wuhan-strain SARS-CoV-2 spike. Data came from immunoSEQ multiplex PCR; TCRdb stores just in-frame clones and leaves some out. The sample has around 250,000 clones; roughly 87% are singletons. This material consisted of peripheral blood, taken in a trial of Ad26.COV2.S vaccine versus placebo. The clonotype comes from a person aged 18-65 years who received the Ad26.COV2.S COVID-19 vaccine or a placebo.

CDR3 sequence: CASSDQSGYTF. The CDR3 DNA reads TGTGCCAGCAGTGACCAGAGCGGCTACACCTTC. The J gene is TRBJ1-2, the V gene TRBV6-1; D gene unclear. With 3 bases removed from V and 8 bases from J, the gap between germline ends came to 7 bases. The CDR3 sequence is 11 residues long. Germline CDR1 reads MNHNS; CDR2 reads SASEGT.